This T cell receptor (beta chain) was sequenced in a study of blood T cell repertoires in COVID-19. Repertoires were generated with immunoSEQ multiplex PCR, while TCRdb's copy carries only in-frame clones and drops some. The sample contains 55,000 to 75,000 clones, more than 75% of which appear only once. The germline CDR1 and CDR2 sequences are SGHRS and YFSETQ. The CDR3 consists of 16 residues. Deletions cut 4 bases from V and 6 bases from J, with 19 bases between. Sequenced input: peripheral blood. The TCR originated in a human donor with active COVID-19. The donor label of this sample is uncertain. The chain employs TRBV5-1 and TRBJ1-4, with a tentative D call TRBD1 (5 bases). CDR3 sequence: CASSRGGRGQDEKLFF. The CDR3 DNA reads as TGCGCCAGCAGCCGGGGGGGTCGCGGGCAGGATGAAAAACTGTTTTTT.